This record concerns one T cell receptor (beta chain) sequence. The antigen is unknown. These data are taken from a study of post-analysis software for immune sequencing data. Findings and limits, study-wide: Strong co-clustering by F measure linked samples that shared a preparation batch. Five or six TRBV segments were significantly more frequent in patients than in controls. TRBV5-6, TRBV5-1 and TRBV20-1 were among these segments.

Carried by the TCR beta cDNA libraries were unique molecular identifiers. TCRdb redid the calling of the PCR reads with MiXCR, one entry per CDR3 protein. The repertoire consists of a few hundred thousand distinct CDR3 sequences, with nearly 45% occurring once and the leading ten covering about 12%. Germline lookup yields CDR1 SGHRS and CDR2 YFSETQ. V lost 0 bases, J lost 6 bases, and 14 bases lay in between. The CDR3 runs 15 residues. The sequence was collected from a girl aged 5-17 years with multiple sclerosis. The specimen was blood. The chain uses TRBV5-1 and TRBJ2-3; perhaps TRBD1 as D (6 bases). CDR3 nucleotide sequence: TGCGCCAGCAGCTTGGCAACAGGGCGGTCGGATACGCAGTATTTT. Its protein is CASSLATGRSDTQYF.